These 17 T cell receptor beta chains share one sample of origin, sequenced in a study of cytomegalovirus exposure and HLA in healthy donors. Data came from immunoSEQ multiplex PCR; TCRdb stores just in-frame clones and leaves some out. The sample holds about 260,000 clones, less than 95% seen once. The sample consisted of PBMCs. The receptors derive from a woman aged 25-40 years in good health and CMV-seronegative.

V and J are TRBV30 and TRBJ2-7; 7 nucleotides line up with TRBD2. The ends lost 8 bases at V and 7 bases at J; junction bases unmatched: 11. CDR1 and CDR2 from the germline V gene are GTSNPN and SVGIG (reference sequence). This CDR3 comprises 12 residues. The CDR3 loop reads CAATGGPGEQYF. The CDR3 bases are TGTGCCGCCACGGGGGGTCCGGGTGAGCAGTACTTC.

The chain combines TRBV18 with TRBJ2-3; 9 bases map to TRBD2. J gave up 4 bases and V 4 bases, and 6 bases lay outside the gene matches. The CDR3 contains 15 residues. In germline, CDR1 is KGHSH, CDR2 LQKENI. The CDR3 DNA sequence: TGTGCCAGCTCACACGGGACTAGCTTATCAGATACGCAGTATTTT. Translation: CASSHGTSLSDTQYF.

The chain joins TRBV5-1 to TRBJ2-7, with TRBD1 as a possible D gene (6 bases). The germline V gene has CDR1 SGHRS and CDR2 YFSETQ. The CDR3 length is 14 residues. Trimming pared 4 bases from V and 3 bases from J, leaving 14 bases between. The CDR3, as DNA: TGCGCCAGCAGCCGAAGGACAGACGGCTACGAGCAGTACTTC. Protein: CASSRRTDGYEQYF.

The V and J genes are TRBV5-6 and TRBJ2-3; TRBD2 agrees at 14 bases. CDR1 is SGHDT and CDR2 is YYEEEE in the germline V gene. The CDR3 sequence is 18 residues long. Trimming at V came to 0 bases and at J to 0 bases, leaving 3 bases not matched to a gene. CDR3 residues: CASSLGTSGRLSTDTQYF. The CDR3 DNA follows: TGTGCCAGCAGCTTGGGGACTAGCGGGAGGCTAAGCACAGATACGCAGTATTTT.

The V call is TRBV7-6, the J call TRBJ2-1; 9 bases align to TRBD2. The length of the CDR3 is 15 residues. Unmatched junction bases numbered 10, after V lost 5 bases and J lost 8 bases. Germline V gene data show CDR1 as SGHVS and CDR2 as FNYEAQ. In nucleotides, the CDR3 is TGTGCCAGCAGCCTACTGACTAGCGGAGGGGATGAGCAGTTCTTC. Its protein product is CASSLLTSGGDEQFF.

The gene calls are TRBV7-2 and TRBJ2-7; no definite D call. Germline CDR1 reads SGHTA; CDR2 reads FQGNSA. Trimming shortened V by 3 bases and J by 2 bases, and 11 bases separated the two germline ends. CDR3 length: 14 amino acids. CDR3 protein: CASSFTDPTYEQYF. The CDR3 coding sequence is TGTGCCAGCAGCTTCACGGATCCCACCTACGAGCAGTACTTC.

The chain has TRBV19 and TRBJ2-7; 9 positions agree with TRBD2. The junction had 1 base not matched to a gene; V was cut back by 1 base and J by 0 bases. CDR3 size: 15 residues. Germline V CDR1 and CDR2: LNHDA, SQIVND (reference sequence). The CDR3 coding sequence is TGTGCCAGTAGTATAGGACTAGCGGACTCCTACGAGCAGTACTTC. Amino acids: CASSIGLADSYEQYF.

The V and J genes are TRBV5-1 and TRBJ2-3; no reliable D call. The CDR3 totals 16 residues. The germline V and J ends were trimmed by 1 base and 4 bases, with 16 bases remaining between them. Germline assignment: CDR1 SGHRS and CDR2 YFSETQ. This CDR3 is CASSLSAIDLADTQYF. The CDR3 nucleotides read TGCGCCAGCAGCTTGTCAGCCATAGATCTCGCAGATACGCAGTATTTT.

The rearrangement joins TRBV28 to TRBJ2-1, with 7 bases lining up with TRBD2. CDR3 size: 15 residues. Trimming removed 7 bases from V and 0 bases from J; junction bases left unmatched: 6. CDR1 is MDHEN and CDR2 is SYDVKM in the germline V gene. The CDR3 region has the DNA TGTGCCAGCAAGCCTAGCGGTAGCTCCTACAATGAGCAGTTCTTC. This gives the protein CASKPSGSSYNEQFF.

This chain joins TRBV7-6 and TRBJ1-4; tentative D call: TRBD1 (5 bases). The CDR3 totals 12 residues. CDR1 is SGHVS, CDR2 FNYEAQ, per germline. V was cut by 8 bases and J by 7 bases, with 11 bases left in between. CDR3 loop: CASGGNSEKLFF. DNA for the CDR3: TGTGCCAGCGGGGGGAATAGTGAAAAACTGTTTTTT.

This chain connects TRBV4-2 to TRBJ2-2; 7 bases map to TRBD2. Germline CDR1 and CDR2: LGHNA and YNFKEQ. The CDR3 covers 16 residues. The junction had 9 bases not matched to a gene; V was cut back by 2 bases and J by 6 bases. The CDR3 sequence is CASSQISGIGSGELFF. In DNA form, the CDR3 reads TGTGCCAGCAGCCAAATCAGCGGGATAGGATCCGGGGAGCTGTTTTTT.

V gene TRBV28 combines with J gene TRBJ2-7, with 15 bases aligning to TRBD2. CDR1 MDHEN and CDR2 SYDVKM come from the germline V gene. CDR3 length: 15 residues. With V trimmed by 6 bases and J by 7 bases, 7 bases remained unmatched. The CDR3 coding sequence is TGTGCCAGCAGCATGCCCGGGACTAGCGGGAGGGAGCAGTACTTC. This translates into CASSMPGTSGREQYF.

The chain joins TRBV15 to TRBJ2-1; 7 bases agree with TRBD2. The V gene's germline CDR1 is LNHNV and CDR2 YYDKDF (reference sequence). The CDR3 has 16 amino acids. V gave up 0 bases and J gave up 6 bases; unmatched junction bases: 8. CDR3 sequence: CATSRDLGLAANEQFF. In nucleotides, the CDR3 is TGTGCCACCAGCAGAGATCTCGGCCTAGCGGCCAATGAGCAGTTCTTC.

This chain connects TRBV5-6 to TRBJ2-3, with D possibly TRBD1 on 6 matching bases. V was shortened by 3 bases and J by 0 bases, with 8 bases between the two germline ends. Looked up from germline, CDR1 is SGHDT and CDR2 is YYEEEE. The CDR3 spans 14 residues. The CDR3 DNA follows: TGTGCCAGCAGCTCGGGACAAAGCACAGATACGCAGTATTTT. Amino acids: CASSSGQSTDTQYF.

The chain has TRBV4-1 and TRBJ2-2, with 8 nucleotides matching TRBD1. V shed 5 bases, J shed 4 bases, and the junction held 9 bases outside the gene matches. CDR3 length: 16 amino acids. The germline gives CDR1 MGHRA, CDR2 YSYEKL. The CDR3: CASSSQGARGTGELFF. The CDR3 DNA sequence: TGCGCCAGCAGCTCTCAGGGGGCTCGTGGCACCGGGGAGCTGTTTTTT.

The V call is TRBV27, the J call TRBJ1-5; 9 bases map to TRBD1. With 5 bases clipped from V and 6 bases from J, the junction kept 5 bases outside the gene matches. The CDR3 is made up of 14 amino acids. CDR1 MNHEY and CDR2 SMNVEV come from the germline V gene (reference sequence). DNA of the CDR3: TGTGCCAGCAGTGTCGGGACAGGGTTTCAGCCCCAGCATTTT. Translated, it gives CASSVGTGFQPQHF.

Worth noting for this clone: A junction boundary mismatches the germline segment, possibly from a read error. The chain carries TRBV7-9 and TRBJ2-1; D possibly uses TRBD1 or TRBD2 (6 bases each). The CDR3 is made up of 14 amino acids. Per the germline V gene, CDR1 is SEHNR and CDR2 is FQNEAQ (reference sequence). The CDR3, as DNA: TGTGCCAGCACCTTAGGGGGACTCTACAATGAGCAGTTCTTC. Encoded protein: CASTLGGLYNEQFF.